These 23 T cell receptor beta chains originate from one sample sequenced in a study of blood T cell repertoires in COVID-19. Using immunoSEQ multiplex PCR, the repertoire was profiled, and TCRdb retains in-frame clones only, with some absent. Among about 310,000 clones listed, 89% were seen once. Material: PBMCs or T cells enriched from blood (not recorded which). These TCRs come from a woman aged 40 to 50 who had recovered from COVID-19.

This clone was seen only once. The chain is built from TRBV9 and TRBJ1-1; D may be TRBD1 (5 bases). CDR3 length: 15 residues. V dropped 2 bases and J dropped 1 base, with 12 bases sitting between them. The germline CDR1 and CDR2 sequences are SGDLS and YYNGEE. The CDR3 loop reads CASSVNTGPNTEAFF. CDR3 bases: TGTGCCAGCAGCGTCAACACAGGACCGAACACTGAAGCTTTCTTT.

The rearrangement links TRBV30 to TRBJ2-1; D not resolved. In germline, CDR1 is GTSNPN, CDR2 SVGIG (reference sequence). Trimming removed 4 bases from V and 4 bases from J, with 11 bases in between. The CDR3 runs 13 residues. CDR3 DNA sequence: TGTGCCTGGACCCCTGAGAGGTACAATGAGCAGTTCTTC. Translating gives CAWTPERYNEQFF.

The rearrangement links TRBV19 to TRBJ1-1, with a tentative D call TRBD1 (5 bases). The V gene lost 4 bases and the J gene lost 7 bases, with 10 bases spanning the gap. CDR3 size: 12 residues. Germline values: CDR1 LNHDA, CDR2 SQIVND (reference sequence). The CDR3 DNA reads as TGTGCCAGTAGTACCCGGACATTTGAAGCTTTCTTT. It is translated as CASSTRTFEAFF. Combining the CDR3 with reference TRBV19 and TRBJ1-1 gives the whole variable domain DGGITQSPKYLFRKEGQNVTLSCEQNLNHDAMYWYRQDPGQGLRLIYYSQIVNDFQKGDIAEGYSVSREKKESFPLTVTSAQKNPTAFYLCASSTRTFEAFFGQGTRLTVV.

The chain employs TRBV7-2 and TRBJ1-1, with 8 nucleotides matching TRBD1. The CDR3 is 14 residues long. J lost 6 bases, V lost 1 base, and 4 bases had no gene match. Germline V gene lookup returns CDR1 SGHTA and CDR2 FQGNSA. This CDR3 is CASSLGGTGAEAFF. In DNA form, the CDR3 reads TGTGCCAGCAGCTTAGGGGGGACAGGAGCTGAAGCTTTCTTT. Based on the CDR3 plus reference TRBV7-2 and TRBJ1-1, the full variable domain is GAGVSQSPSNKVTEKGKDVELRCDPISGHTALYWYRQSLGQGLEFLIYFQGNSAPDKSGLPSDRFSAERTGGSVSTLTIQRTQQEDSAVYLCASSLGGTGAEAFFGQGTRLTVV.

In this sample, this clone turned up once. The gene calls are TRBV10-3 and TRBJ2-7; the D gene is possibly TRBD1 (10 bases). The V gene's germline CDR1 is ENHRY and CDR2 SYGVKD. V shed 6 bases and J shed 3 bases, with 24 bases lying between them. The CDR3 sequence is 17 residues long. This chain's CDR3 is CAIRQGQGTSLVYEQYF. In DNA form, the CDR3 reads TGTGCCATCAGACAGGGACAGGGGACTAGCCTTGTCTACGAGCAGTACTTC.

The chain couples TRBV6-1 to TRBJ1-1; D is possibly TRBD1 (5 bases). Germline values: CDR1 MNHNS, CDR2 SASEGT. The CDR3 extends over 14 amino acids. V was shortened by 2 bases and J by 4 bases, with 11 bases between the two germline ends. The CDR3 spells CASSEPGLLTEAFF. Written as DNA, the CDR3 is TGTGCCAGCAGTGAACCGGGACTTCTCACTGAAGCTTTCTTT.

The chain recombines TRBV5-4 with TRBJ1-5; 8 bases are a match to TRBD1. CDR3 length: 20 amino acids. Germline V gene lookup returns CDR1 SGHNT and CDR2 YYREEE (reference sequence). With V trimmed by 2 bases and J by 0 bases, 16 bases remained unmatched. As DNA, the CDR3 is TGTGCCAGCAGCTTAGGGCCGGGACAGGCCTCCATGGGTAGCAATCAGCCCCAGCATTTT. Its translation is CASSLGPGQASMGSNQPQHF.

The chain employs TRBV12-5 and TRBJ2-1; 7 bases agree with TRBD2. Trimming took 2 bases from V and 7 from J; bases not matched to a gene: 14. The CDR3 totals 17 residues. In germline, CDR1 is LGHNT, CDR2 FRNRAP. CDR3 bases: TGTGCTAGTGGTTTGTCAACCGGGACTACCTTAAAGAATGAGCAGTTCTTC. Translating gives CASGLSTGTTLKNEQFF.

The chain carries TRBV25-1 and TRBJ1-4, with 9 positions matching TRBD1. Germline assignment: CDR1 MGHDK and CDR2 SYGVNS. J lost 6 bases, V lost 4 bases, and 3 bases had no gene match. The CDR3 runs 14 residues. The CDR3 DNA follows: TGTGCCAGCAGTGCGGACAGGGGAGATGAAAAACTGTTTTTT. Protein: CASSADRGDEKLFF.

The gene calls are TRBV29-1 and TRBJ1-1, with D possibly being TRBD1 (6 bases). The CDR3 spans 13 residues. The ends were cut back, 4 bases at V and 1 base at J, with 10 bases in the middle. Germline V CDR1 and CDR2: SQVTM, ANQGSEA. The CDR3 region is CSVARGQNTEAFF. The CDR3 DNA follows: TGCAGCGTTGCCCGGGGACAGAACACTGAAGCTTTCTTT.

The chain employs TRBV28 and TRBJ2-1; 14 positions agree with TRBD2. V shed 7 bases, J shed 0 bases, and the junction held 5 bases outside the gene matches. The germline V gene has CDR1 MDHEN and CDR2 SYDVKM. The CDR3 runs to 17 residues. CDR3 amino acids: CASITTSGRASYNEQFF. CDR3 in DNA: TGTGCCAGCATCACGACTAGCGGGAGGGCCTCCTACAATGAGCAGTTCTTC.

This chain joins TRBV19 and TRBJ2-2; 10 bases fit TRBD1. CDR1 is LNHDA, CDR2 SQIVND, per germline (reference sequence). The V and J ends lost 5 bases and 1 base, in that order; junction bases with no gene match: 7. The CDR3 consists of 17 residues. The CDR3 DNA reads as TGTGCCAGTAGTCAGACAGGGGGCAAATTGAACACCGGGGAGCTGTTTTTT. Translated, it gives CASSQTGGKLNTGELFF.

CDR3 sequence reads: CASSYSPGTATNEKLFF. The CDR3 DNA follows: TGTGCCAGCAGTTATTCACCCGGGACAGCAACTAATGAAAAACTGTTTTTT. The V call is TRBV6-9, the J call TRBJ1-4, with 7 bases that match TRBD1. This CDR3 is 17 amino acids long. Trimming took 0 bases from V and 0 from J; bases not matched to a gene: 4. Germline CDR1 MNHGY, CDR2 SVAAGI.

V is TRBV7-3 and J is TRBJ2-7, with D hard to call. CDR1 is SGHTA, CDR2 FQGTGA, per germline. The CDR3 length is 13 residues. Trimming took off 2 bases at V and 7 bases at J, with 12 bases between the two ends. Here the CDR3 DNA reads TGTGCCAGCAGCTTACGTGGGCTTGGAGAGCAGTACTTC. Protein: CASSLRGLGEQYF.

This chain joins TRBV19 and TRBJ1-5; 8 bases agree with TRBD1. Germline trimming cut 0 bases from V and 6 bases from J; bases unmatched to any gene: 4. The CDR3 has 15 residues. Germline CDR1 is LNHDA and CDR2 is SQIVND (reference sequence). The CDR3 sequence is CASSIDLDRAQPQHF. CDR3 sequence (DNA): TGTGCCAGTAGTATAGATCTGGACAGGGCTCAGCCCCAGCATTTT.

The chain employs TRBV5-1 and TRBJ2-1, with 7 bases aligning to TRBD2. The CDR3 length is 16 residues. Germline CDR1 SGHRS, CDR2 YFSETQ. Unmatched junction bases numbered 6, after V lost 2 bases and J lost 1 base. The CDR3 here is CASSFTASGSYNEQFF. The CDR3 bases are TGCGCCAGCAGCTTCACAGCTAGCGGTTCCTACAATGAGCAGTTCTTC.

The gene calls are TRBV6-2 or TRBV6-3 and TRBJ2-1, with a weak D call TRBD1 (6 bases). CDR1 MNHEY and CDR2 SVGEGT come from the germline V gene. The germline V and J ends were trimmed by 5 bases and 0 bases, with 14 bases remaining between them. The CDR3 consists of 16 residues. CDR3 region: CASSRVDRISYNEQFF. DNA for the CDR3: TGTGCCAGCAGTCGGGTCGACAGGATCTCCTACAATGAGCAGTTCTTC.

V is TRBV28 and J is TRBJ2-5; possible D gene TRBD1, 6 bases. The CDR3 contains 14 residues. Between the trimmed V and J ends, which lost 7 bases and 0 bases, there was a span of 12 bases. CDR1 and CDR2 (germline): MDHEN, SYDVKM. The CDR3 is CASKPGEYQETQYF. The CDR3, as DNA: TGTGCCAGCAAACCAGGGGAGTACCAAGAGACCCAGTACTTC.

V is TRBV28 and J is TRBJ2-7; possibly TRBD1 for D (6 bases). Trimming took off 6 bases at V and 4 bases at J, with 19 bases between the two ends. This CDR3 has 15 amino acids. In germline, CDR1 is MDHEN, CDR2 SYDVKM. This CDR3 reads CASRGTPGQRYEQYF. The DNA for the CDR3 is TGTGCCAGCAGGGGGACGCCGGGACAACGGTACGAGCAGTACTTC.

This rearrangement joins TRBV7-2 to TRBJ2-2; perhaps TRBD2 as D (7 bases). The V gene's germline CDR1 is SGHTA and CDR2 FQGNSA. V lost 5 bases and J 2 bases, leaving 12 bases between the germline ends. CDR3 length: 15 amino acids. This CDR3 is CASSHGGPNTGELFF. The CDR3 bases are TGTGCCAGCAGCCACGGGGGGCCCAACACCGGGGAGCTGTTTTTT.

V and J are TRBV28 and TRBJ2-5; TRBD2 might be the D (6 bases). This CDR3 is 15 amino acids long. The germline gives CDR1 MDHEN, CDR2 SYDVKM. Trimming left V 6 bases short and J 2 bases short, with 16 bases between. The CDR3 DNA reads TGTGCCAGCAGAACTGGGGGACTCTTACAAGAGACCCAGTACTTC. Amino acid sequence: CASRTGGLLQETQYF. The full variable domain, with the rest looked up from reference TRBV28 and TRBJ2-5, is DVKVTQSSRYLVKRTGEKVFLECVQDMDHENMFWYRQDPGLGLRLIYFSYDVKMKEKGDIPEGYSVSREKKERFSLILESASTNQTSMYLCASRTGGLLQETQYFGPGTRLLVL.

This sequence joins TRBV9 and TRBJ2-3; D uncertain. Trimming cost V 0 bases and J 2 bases, with 7 bases left between them. The CDR3 contains 14 residues. CDR1 is SGDLS and CDR2 is YYNGEE in the germline V gene. In DNA, the CDR3 is TGTGCCAGCAGCGTAGGTCCTTTCACAGATACGCAGTATTTT. Residues: CASSVGPFTDTQYF.

This clone was recorded once. V and J are TRBV25-1 and TRBJ2-7, with a tentative D call TRBD2 (6 bases). The CDR3 covers 14 residues. Trimming took off 6 bases at V and 13 bases at J, with 25 bases between the two ends. The V gene's germline CDR1 is MGHDK and CDR2 SYGVNS. Here the CDR3 reads CASRAFETTGGVYF. CDR3 bases: TGTGCCAGCAGAGCGTTCGAAACCACTGGCGGGGTTTACTTC.